One and the same sample provided the 31 T cell receptor beta chains below, sequenced in a study of T cell changes during pregnancy in multiple sclerosis. TCRdb's copy holds only in-frame clones and misses some; the assay was immunoSEQ multiplex PCR. The sample lists about 100,000 clones; approximately 93% were seen once. The source material was peripheral blood, sampled after pregnancy. These receptors came from a female donor with multiple sclerosis, enrolled in a pregnancy study.

The chain couples TRBV7-3 to TRBJ1-5, with D perhaps TRBD1 (5 bases). This CDR3 spans 13 amino acids. V was cut by 5 bases and J by 5 bases, with 10 bases left in between. Per germline, CDR1 SGHTA and CDR2 FQGTGA. CDR3 nucleotide sequence: TGTGCCAGCAGCCAAACGGGGGATCAGCCCCAGCATTTT. Translation: CASSQTGDQPQHF.

The chain carries TRBV29-1 and TRBJ1-1; D may be TRBD1 (5 bases). Germline CDR1 reads SQVTM; CDR2 reads ANQGSEA. The length of the CDR3 is 14 residues. Trimming took 4 bases from V and 1 from J, leaving 13 bases between them. DNA for the CDR3: TGCAGCGTTGGCTCCCTTGGGGCGAACACTGAAGCTTTCTTT. Translated, it gives CSVGSLGANTEAFF.

The gene calls are TRBV18 and TRBJ1-1; D unclear. Germline-derived CDR1 and CDR2 are KGHSH and LQKENI. This CDR3 contains 15 residues. Trimming took 3 bases from V and 5 from J, leaving 16 bases between them. The CDR3 protein is CASSPGSPGGTEAFF. In DNA, the CDR3 is TGTGCCAGCTCACCGGGTAGTCCCGGAGGTACTGAAGCTTTCTTT.

The chain recombines TRBV11-2 with TRBJ1-2, with a tentative D call TRBD1 (5 bases). V was clipped by 5 bases and J by 1 base, with 20 bases between them. In germline, CDR1 is SGHAT, CDR2 FQNNGV. This CDR3 has 17 amino acids. The CDR3 loop is CASSTRSGRTYNYGYTF. As DNA, the CDR3 is TGTGCCAGCAGCACCAGATCAGGGAGGACCTATAACTATGGCTACACCTTC.

The V gene is TRBV5-1, the J gene TRBJ2-1; 9 nucleotides line up with TRBD2. V shed 3 bases and J 3 bases; nucleotides not matched to a gene: 19. CDR3 length: 20 amino acids. From germline, CDR1 is SGHRS and CDR2 YFSETQ. The CDR3 region is CASSWRVRREGPGGYNEQFF. In nucleotides, the CDR3 is TGCGCCAGCAGCTGGCGCGTGAGGCGGGAGGGCCCGGGGGGCTACAATGAGCAGTTCTTC. The whole variable domain, remainder taken from reference TRBV5-1 and TRBJ2-1, is KAGVTQTPRYLIKTRGQQVTLSCSPISGHRSVSWYQQTPGQGLQFLFEYFSETQRNKGNFPGRFSGRQFSNSRSEMNVSTLELGDSALYLCASSWRVRREGPGGYNEQFFGPGTRLTVL.

DNA of the CDR3: TGTGCCAGCAGCAGAGGGACTAGCGGGGCCTCCTACGAGCAGTACTTC. This gives the protein CASSRGTSGASYEQYF. This rearrangement joins TRBV7-2 to TRBJ2-7; TRBD2 agrees at 13 bases. Germline V CDR1 and CDR2: SGHTA, FQGNSA. The CDR3 sequence is 16 residues long. V shed 5 bases and J 0 bases; nucleotides not matched to a gene: 4.

The rearrangement links TRBV5-1 to TRBJ2-7; D gene uncertain. Germline loops: CDR1 SGHRS, CDR2 YFSETQ. CDR3 length equals 14 residues. Trimming stripped 0 bases from V and 5 bases from J, with 12 bases between. The chain's CDR3 is CASSLDLDGDEQYF. The CDR3 DNA reads as TGCGCCAGCAGCTTGGATCTAGATGGTGACGAGCAGTACTTC.

The table lists this clone with a count of one. This sequence joins TRBV21-1 and TRBJ2-7; TRBD2, the table's D call, lacks a check against the DNA. TRBV21-1 is a pseudogene locus. This CDR3 contains 12 residues. CDR3 sequence (DNA): TGTGCCAGCAGCAAAGAACTCCACGAGCAGTACTTC. Translation: CASSKELHEQYF.

This chain joins TRBV9 and TRBJ2-1; 10 bases are shared with TRBD2. Trimming at V came to 4 bases and at J to 4 bases, leaving 8 bases not matched to a gene. Germline V gene lookup returns CDR1 SGDLS and CDR2 YYNGEE. The CDR3 is made up of 16 amino acids. For the CDR3, the DNA is TGTGCCAGCAGCCCACCTAGCGGGAGTGAGTACAATGAGCAGTTCTTC. As protein: CASSPPSGSEYNEQFF.

The rearrangement uses TRBV7-2 and TRBJ2-7, with a possible D match to TRBD2 (6 bases). This CDR3 has 14 residues. Germline V CDR1 and CDR2: SGHTA, FQGNSA. V was shortened by 7 bases and J by 3 bases, with 16 bases between the two germline ends. CDR3 coding DNA: TGTGCCAGCACACCACGGGAGAGCTACTACGAGCAGTACTTC. Translated: CASTPRESYYEQYF.

The chain employs TRBV5-1 and TRBJ2-3; 8 bases line up with TRBD2. Germline CDR1 reads SGHRS; CDR2 reads YFSETQ. The junction had 3 bases not matched to a gene; V was cut back by 0 bases and J by 0 bases. This CDR3 has 16 amino acids. The CDR3 DNA sequence: TGCGCCAGCAGCTTGGTACGGGGGGGCAGCACAGATACGCAGTATTTT. It translates to CASSLVRGGSTDTQYF.

The chain couples TRBV27 to TRBJ1-1; 8 bases are a match to TRBD1. J was trimmed by 6 bases and V by 2 bases; bases with no gene match: 2. CDR1 is MNHEY and CDR2 is SMNVEV in the germline V gene (reference sequence). The CDR3 length is 13 residues. DNA of the CDR3: TGTGCCAGCAGTTTAATGACAGGGGCTGAAGCTTTCTTT. Protein sequence: CASSLMTGAEAFF.

The chain combines TRBV11-2 with TRBJ2-1, with 8 bases fitting TRBD1. There are 18 residues in the CDR3. V lost 5 bases, J lost 7 bases, and 19 bases stayed unmatched. Germline loops: CDR1 SGHAT, CDR2 FQNNGV. DNA of the CDR3: TGTGCCAGCAGCCCACCGTACCCCGTTCAGGGGGCACGAAATGAGCAGTTCTTC. Protein sequence: CASSPPYPVQGARNEQFF.

This chain connects TRBV7-8 to TRBJ1-5; no clear D gene. This CDR3 region has 14 residues. With 2 bases removed from V and 3 bases from J, the gap between germline ends came to 8 bases. CDR1 and CDR2 (germline): SGHVS, FQNEAQ. The CDR3 DNA is TGTGCCAGCAGCTTATACCGGGTCAATCAGCCCCAGCATTTT. Its translation: CASSLYRVNQPQHF.

The chain is built from TRBV7-2 and TRBJ2-3, with 8 bases matching TRBD1. The CDR3 covers 19 residues. Trimming cost V 2 bases and J 0 bases; bases outside gene matches: 13. The germline V gene encodes CDR1 SGHTA and CDR2 FQGNSA. CDR3 amino acids: CASSLNSRGLLGSTDTQYF. The CDR3 nucleotides are TGTGCCAGCAGCTTAAACTCCAGGGGGCTCTTGGGGAGCACAGATACGCAGTATTTT.

This chain connects TRBV15 to TRBJ1-2; TRBD1 agrees at 8 bases. This CDR3 is built from 14 residues. Germline V gene sequence: CDR1 LNHNV, CDR2 YYDKDF (reference sequence). The V segment lost 5 bases and the J segment 4 bases; nucleotides outside the gene matches: 6. The CDR3 nucleotides read TGTGCCACCAGCCCTTTGGACAGGGCCTATGGCTACACCTTC. Residues: CATSPLDRAYGYTF.

This chain joins TRBV7-9 and TRBJ2-7, with 11 bases that match TRBD2. CDR1 and CDR2 (germline): SEHNR, FQNEAQ (reference sequence). With V trimmed by 4 bases and J by 6 bases, 8 bases remained unmatched. The CDR3 has 15 residues. CDR3 loop: CASSSDFLAGGEQYF. The DNA of the CDR3 is TGTGCCAGCAGCTCGGACTTCCTAGCGGGAGGCGAGCAGTACTTC. The variable domain in full, completed from reference TRBV7-9 and TRBJ2-7, reads DTGVSQNPRHKITKRGQNVTFRCDPISEHNRLYWYRQTLGQGPEFLTYFQNEAQLEKSRLLSDRFSAERPKGSFSTLEIQRTEQGDSAMYLCASSSDFLAGGEQYFGPGTRLTVT.

The chain links TRBV7-2 to TRBJ2-1, with TRBD2 identical over 8 bases. CDR3 length: 17 residues. V was clipped by 5 bases and J by 4 bases; unmatched bases: 13. Per the germline V gene, CDR1 is SGHTA and CDR2 is FQGNSA. This CDR3 reads CASSPYGNSGIYNEQFF. CDR3 in DNA: TGTGCCAGCAGCCCCTACGGAAATAGCGGGATTTACAATGAGCAGTTCTTC.

The V and J genes are TRBV30 and TRBJ2-5; 8 bases fit TRBD2. The germline V gene has CDR1 GTSNPN and CDR2 SVGIG (reference sequence). J was trimmed by 0 bases and V by 5 bases; bases with no gene match: 23. The CDR3 has 20 residues. CDR3 in amino acids: CAWGRIKKLAVNLYQETQYF. The CDR3 DNA reads as TGTGCCTGGGGTCGGATCAAAAAACTAGCGGTTAATCTGTACCAAGAGACCCAGTACTTC.

The chain joins TRBV27 to TRBJ2-7, with TRBD1 identical over 7 bases. The trim removed 8 bases at V and 4 bases at J, leaving 14 bases unmatched. The CDR3 covers 15 residues. CDR1 and CDR2 (germline): MNHEY, SMNVEV (reference sequence). CDR3 loop: CASRILGTAPYEQYF. The CDR3 DNA sequence: TGTGCCAGCCGGATACTTGGGACAGCACCATACGAGCAGTACTTC.

The chain carries TRBV5-1 and TRBJ1-1; D is perhaps TRBD1 (6 bases). The CDR3 loop spans 12 amino acids. Trimming stripped 4 bases from V and 7 bases from J, with 11 bases between. Germline loops: CDR1 SGHRS, CDR2 YFSETQ. The CDR3 loop reads CASSVGAHEAFF. The CDR3 DNA reads as TGCGCCAGCAGCGTGGGGGCCCATGAAGCTTTCTTT.

In regard to this clone: Other nucleotide sequences in the sample specify the same CDR3. V usage is TRBV7-9 and J usage is TRBJ1-1; 11 nucleotides line up with TRBD1. The J segment lost 5 bases and the V segment lost 3 bases, leaving 2 bases of the junction unmatched. Germline V lookup: CDR1 SEHNR, CDR2 FQNEAQ (reference sequence). The CDR3 covers 14 residues. CDR3 residues: CASSLGQGVTEAFF. In DNA, the CDR3 is TGTGCCAGCAGCTTGGGACAGGGGGTTACTGAAGCTTTCTTT.

CDR3 residues: CATGASGRLNEQFF. CDR3 nucleotides: TGTGCCACCGGGGCTAGCGGGAGGCTCAATGAGCAGTTCTTC. The chain recombines TRBV27 with TRBJ2-1, with 11 nucleotides matching TRBD2. This CDR3 region has 14 residues. J lost 6 bases, V lost 10 bases, and 8 bases had no gene match. Germline CDR1 reads MNHEY; CDR2 reads SMNVEV (reference sequence).

The chain joins TRBV27 to TRBJ1-5; unclear D gene. The length of the CDR3 is 12 residues. The germline V and J ends were trimmed by 5 bases and 4 bases, with 6 bases remaining between them. Germline assignment: CDR1 MNHEY and CDR2 SMNVEV (reference sequence). CDR3 amino acids: CASSNGNQPQHF. The CDR3 bases are TGTGCCAGCAGTAACGGGAATCAGCCCCAGCATTTT.

This chain joins TRBV10-2 and TRBJ1-4; TRBD1 is a possible D gene (6 bases). Trimming took off 7 bases at V and 6 bases at J, with 12 bases between the two ends. This CDR3 spans 13 amino acids. Germline V gives CDR1 WSHSY, CDR2 SAAADI. Here the CDR3 reads CASTRDTYEKLFF. The CDR3 coding sequence is TGCGCCAGCACCCGGGACACGTATGAAAAACTGTTTTTT.

This rearrangement joins TRBV10-3 to TRBJ2-3, with 9 bases matching TRBD2. Germline loops: CDR1 ENHRY, CDR2 SYGVKD. The CDR3 contains 19 residues. Trimming at V came to 3 bases and at J to 2 bases, leaving 15 bases not matched to a gene. Here the CDR3 reads CAISEPGGRALDSTDTQYF. In DNA, the CDR3 is TGTGCCATCAGTGAACCGGGCGGGAGGGCCCTCGATTCCACAGATACGCAGTATTTT.

The V and J genes are TRBV27 and TRBJ2-2; a weak D match, TRBD1 (5 bases). V was shortened by 4 bases and J by 10 bases, with 16 bases between the two germline ends. The CDR3 runs to 14 residues. Looked up from germline, CDR1 is MNHEY and CDR2 is SMNVEV (reference sequence). CDR3 loop: CASSWSQGGAELFF. The CDR3 nucleotides read TGTGCCAGCAGTTGGTCCCAGGGTGGTGCGGAGCTGTTTTTT.

This chain uses TRBV18 with TRBJ2-2; 8 bases map to TRBD1. CDR1 and CDR2 from the germline V gene are KGHSH and LQKENI. CDR3 length: 16 amino acids. V was pared by 3 bases and J by 4 bases, with 7 bases of the junction left unmatched. The CDR3 DNA reads as TGTGCCAGCTCACCGATTGACAGGGGCATCACCGGGGAGCTGTTTTTT. Translating it yields CASSPIDRGITGELFF.

This sequence joins TRBV5-1 and TRBJ2-7; D not resolved. Germline CDR1 and CDR2: SGHRS and YFSETQ. The CDR3 has 13 residues. V lost 0 bases, J lost 3 bases, and 7 bases lay in between. Here the CDR3 reads CASSLGSDYEQYF. CDR3 coding DNA: TGCGCCAGCAGCTTGGGTAGTGACTACGAGCAGTACTTC. The full variable domain, with the rest looked up from reference TRBV5-1 and TRBJ2-7, is KAGVTQTPRYLIKTRGQQVTLSCSPISGHRSVSWYQQTPGQGLQFLFEYFSETQRNKGNFPGRFSGRQFSNSRSEMNVSTLELGDSALYLCASSLGSDYEQYFGPGTRLTVT.

The genes are TRBV9 and TRBJ1-2; no definite D call. The germline V gene has CDR1 SGDLS and CDR2 YYNGEE. V lost 0 bases and J lost 4, with 7 bases in between. The CDR3 sequence is 13 residues long. CDR3 DNA sequence: TGTGCCAGCAGCGTAGCGAACAGCTATGGCTACACCTTC. It translates to CASSVANSYGYTF.

This chain connects TRBV19 to TRBJ2-5; D might be TRBD2 (6 bases). Germline V gene data show CDR1 as LNHDA and CDR2 as SQIVND (reference sequence). Trimming shortened V by 10 bases and J by 1 base, and 13 bases separated the two germline ends. The CDR3 covers 13 residues. As DNA, the CDR3 is TGTGCCACCTACGGGGGTTCCCAAGAGACCCAGTACTTC. Residues: CATYGGSQETQYF.